These 26 T cell receptor beta chains share one sample of origin, sequenced in a study of OX40 agonist ivuxolimab in advanced cancers. Only in-frame clones appear in the TCRdb table, and some are missing; sequencing was by immunoSEQ multiplex PCR. The sample holds 60,000 to 65,000 clones, roughly 80% seen once. The sample consisted of CD4+ or CD8+ T cells sorted from blood, taken in a trial of the OX40 agonist ivuxolimab. These receptors were collected from an adult with an advanced solid tumor such as melanoma, head and neck, liver or kidney cancer.

Here the CDR3 reads CASSLGRGYGYTF. The CDR3 region has the DNA TGTGCCAGCAGCTTAGGCAGGGGCTATGGCTACACCTTC. The chain carries TRBV11-3 and TRBJ1-2; TRBD1 might be the D (6 bases). Trimming cost V 1 base and J 4 bases, with 7 bases left between them. CDR1 is SGHNT, CDR2 YENEEA, per germline. The length of the CDR3 is 13 residues.

This clone rates as medium-sized (0.01 to 0.1%). The J gene is TRBJ2-1, the V gene TRBV4-3; 10 bases line up with TRBD2. Per the germline V gene, CDR1 is LGHNA and CDR2 is YSLEER. With V trimmed by 3 bases and J by 8 bases, 19 bases remained unmatched. The CDR3 length is 19 residues. The CDR3 region is CASSQAPLRPAGGVDEQFF. The CDR3, as DNA: TGCGCCAGCAGCCAGGCGCCCCTTCGTCCAGCGGGAGGGGTCGATGAGCAGTTCTTC.

The V gene is TRBV5-6, the J gene TRBJ1-3; TRBD1 might be the D (5 bases). V shed 4 bases and J shed 4 bases, with 15 bases lying between them. This CDR3 is built from 15 residues. CDR1 is SGHDT, CDR2 YYEEEE, per germline. The CDR3 nucleotides are TGTGCCAGCAGCCCCCTCGGGGGTAACGGAAACACCATATATTTT. This sequence encodes CASSPLGGNGNTIYF. The variable domain in full, with the rest retrieved from reference TRBV5-6 and TRBJ1-3, is DAGVTQSPTHLIKTRGQQVTLRCSPKSGHDTVSWYQQALGQGPQFIFQYYEEEERQRGNFPDRFSGHQFPNYSSELNVNALLLGDSALYLCASSPLGGNGNTIYFGEGSWLTVV.

V usage is TRBV7-2 and J usage is TRBJ2-3; 9 positions match TRBD2. This CDR3 spans 16 amino acids. V lost 2 bases, J lost 2 bases, and 5 bases stayed unmatched. Germline CDR1 and CDR2: SGHTA and FQGNSA. CDR3 sequence reads: CASSLTAGGSTDTQYF. CDR3 DNA: TGTGCCAGCAGCTTAACGGCGGGAGGGTCCACAGATACGCAGTATTTT.

The chain couples TRBV11-2 to TRBJ1-2; D uncertain. The CDR3 is 15 residues long. The germline V gene encodes CDR1 SGHAT and CDR2 FQNNGV. V gave up 0 bases and J gave up 0 bases, with 8 bases separating them. CDR3 residues: CASSLDRATNYGYTF. The CDR3 DNA follows: TGTGCCAGCAGCTTAGATAGGGCAACTAACTATGGCTACACCTTC.

V is TRBV5-1 and J is TRBJ2-2, with 13 bases fitting TRBD2. Germline V gene sequence: CDR1 SGHRS, CDR2 YFSETQ. The CDR3 length is 17 residues. V was pared by 3 bases and J by 5 bases, with 7 bases of the junction left unmatched. For the CDR3, the DNA is TGCGCCAGCAGCTCAGCTCCGGGACTAGCGGGAACCGGGGAGCTGTTTTTT. It specifies CASSSAPGLAGTGELFF.

The chain employs TRBV2 and TRBJ2-1; 7 nucleotides line up with TRBD1. The CDR3 has 13 amino acids. V lost 7 bases to trimming and J lost 2 bases; unmatched junction nucleotides: 2. Germline assignment: CDR1 SNHLY and CDR2 FYNNEI. CDR3 in amino acids: CASTGTAYNEQFF. As DNA, the CDR3 is TGTGCCAGCACCGGGACAGCCTACAATGAGCAGTTCTTC.

This chain links TRBV7-9 with TRBJ1-4; no firm D call. With 3 bases removed from V and 6 bases from J, the gap between germline ends came to 17 bases. The length of the CDR3 is 16 residues. The germline CDR1 and CDR2 sequences are SEHNR and FQNEAQ (reference sequence). The CDR3 bases are TGTGCCAGCAGCTTTGGTCAGAACTACGGGCATGAAAAACTGTTTTTT. It codes for CASSFGQNYGHEKLFF.

V and J are TRBV5-1 and TRBJ1-2, with D maybe TRBD1 (5 bases). Trimming took 0 bases from V and 6 from J, leaving 15 bases between them. Germline V gives CDR1 SGHRS, CDR2 YFSETQ. The CDR3 has 15 residues. In nucleotides, the CDR3 is TGCGCCAGCAGCTTGGCGGGGGAAGTAATCCATGGCTACACCTTC. Its translation is CASSLAGEVIHGYTF. Full variable domain (remainder filled in from reference TRBV5-1 and TRBJ1-2): KAGVTQTPRYLIKTRGQQVTLSCSPISGHRSVSWYQQTPGQGLQFLFEYFSETQRNKGNFPGRFSGRQFSNSRSEMNVSTLELGDSALYLCASSLAGEVIHGYTFGSGTRLTVV.

The V call is TRBV7-9, the J call TRBJ1-1; D not resolved. This CDR3 region has 14 residues. Germline CDR1 is SEHNR and CDR2 is FQNEAQ (reference sequence). Trimming cost V 2 bases and J 3 bases, with 10 bases left between them. CDR3 sequence reads: CASSLRSLDTEAFF. As DNA, the CDR3 is TGTGCCAGCAGCTTAAGGTCTTTGGACACTGAAGCTTTCTTT.

The chain uses TRBV18 and TRBJ2-5; 8 nucleotides line up with TRBD2. Germline CDR1 reads KGHSH; CDR2 reads LQKENI. V lost 4 bases, J lost 5 bases, and 6 bases stayed unmatched. The CDR3 is made up of 14 amino acids. The CDR3 is CASSRSREGETQYF. The DNA for the CDR3 is TGTGCCAGCTCACGTAGCCGGGAGGGGGAGACCCAGTACTTC.

V is TRBV23-1 and J is TRBJ1-2; no firm D call. TRBV23-1 is an ORF for which the function is uncertain. V was clipped by 0 bases and J by 3 bases, with 14 bases between them. The CDR3 runs to 16 residues. The CDR3 is CASSQSWVVRDYGYTF. As DNA, the CDR3 is TGCGCCAGCAGTCAATCGTGGGTCGTGAGGGACTATGGCTACACCTTC.

The chain has TRBV2 and TRBJ2-3; D not resolved. V dropped 9 bases and J dropped 6 bases, with 10 bases sitting between them. This CDR3 region has 11 residues. The V gene's germline CDR1 is SNHLY and CDR2 FYNNEI. CDR3 nucleotides: TGTGCCAGTGATTACCCTGATACGCAGTATTTT. Protein sequence: CASDYPDTQYF. The full variable domain, rest sourced from reference TRBV2 and TRBJ2-3, is EPEVTQTPSHQVTQMGQEVILRCVPISNHLYFYWYRQILGQKVEFLVSFYNNEISEKSEIFDDQFSVERPDGSNFTLKIRSTKLEDSAMYFCASDYPDTQYFGPGTRLTVL.

The rearrangement uses TRBV4-1 and TRBJ2-1, with 13 bases identical to TRBD2. The CDR3 length is 15 residues. The V segment lost 3 bases and the J segment 6 bases; nucleotides outside the gene matches: 2. The germline V gene has CDR1 MGHRA and CDR2 YSYEKL. CDR3 nucleotides: TGCGCCAGCAGCCAGTGGACTAGCGGGAGCAATGAGCAGTTCTTC. Translation gives CASSQWTSGSNEQFF.

CDR3 loop: CARHYEQYF. CDR3 in DNA: TGTGCCCGTCACTACGAGCAGTACTTC. This chain connects TRBV2 to TRBJ2-7, with D uncertain. Germline assignment: CDR1 SNHLY and CDR2 FYNNEI. CDR3 length equals 9 residues. V lost 11 bases to trimming and J lost 3 bases, with 5 bases between them.

In its sample, this clone was seen a few times. CDR3 amino acids: CASSPVDSDTEAFF. CDR3 bases: TGTGCCAGCTCCCCGGTAGACTCGGACACTGAAGCTTTCTTT. The chain employs TRBV18 and TRBJ1-1; D is ambiguous. The V end lost 6 bases, the J end lost 3 bases, and 14 bases lay between the germline ends. The germline gives CDR1 KGHSH, CDR2 LQKENI. This CDR3 spans 14 amino acids. Filled out from reference TRBV18 and TRBJ1-1, the complete variable domain reads NAGVMQNPRHLVRRRGQEARLRCSPMKGHSHVYWYRQLPEEGLKFMVYLQKENIIDESGMPKERFSAEFPKEGPSILRIQQVVRGDSAAYFCASSPVDSDTEAFFGQGTRLTVV.

The rearrangement joins TRBV11-1 to TRBJ1-5, with 8 bases lining up with TRBD1. This CDR3 is 13 amino acids long. V lost 5 bases to trimming and J lost 5 bases; unmatched junction nucleotides: 2. Germline-derived CDR1 and CDR2 are SGHAT and FQDESV (reference sequence). CDR3 region: CASSQGADQPQHF. DNA for the CDR3: TGTGCCAGCAGCCAGGGGGCGGATCAGCCCCAGCATTTT.

The chain links TRBV5-1 to TRBJ2-3; D is perhaps TRBD1 (5 bases). The CDR3 spans 12 residues. CDR1 is SGHRS, CDR2 YFSETQ, per germline. V lost 4 bases and J 5 bases, leaving 8 bases between the germline ends. The CDR3 loop is CASSQDIDTQYF. CDR3 nucleotide sequence: TGCGCCAGCAGCCAGGACATAGATACGCAGTATTTT.

This clone was seen a few times. The J gene is TRBJ2-2, the V gene TRBV25-1; D is undetermined. CDR3 size: 16 residues. Germline V gives CDR1 MGHDK, CDR2 SYGVNS. Trimming cost V 0 bases and J 12 bases, with 20 bases left between them. The CDR3 sequence is CASSEYSGVVGGKLFF. The CDR3 DNA reads as TGTGCCAGCAGTGAATACAGTGGAGTTGTAGGTGGTAAGCTGTTTTTT.

This rearrangement joins TRBV7-2 to TRBJ2-7, with 11 bases matching TRBD2. With 5 bases clipped from V and 0 bases from J, the junction kept 6 bases outside the gene matches. The CDR3 loop spans 16 amino acids. Germline CDR1 is SGHTA and CDR2 is FQGNSA. CDR3 residues: CASSRTSGSFSYEQYF. CDR3 bases: TGTGCCAGCAGCCGAACTAGCGGGAGTTTCTCCTACGAGCAGTACTTC. Full variable domain (rest looked up from reference TRBV7-2 and TRBJ2-7): GAGVSQSPSNKVTEKGKDVELRCDPISGHTALYWYRQSLGQGLEFLIYFQGNSAPDKSGLPSDRFSAERTGGSVSTLTIQRTQQEDSAVYLCASSRTSGSFSYEQYFGPGTRLTVT.

J is TRBJ2-1 and V is TRBV7-9, with D uncertain. V lost 4 bases and J lost 6, with 10 bases in between. The CDR3 has 13 amino acids. From germline, CDR1 is SEHNR and CDR2 FQNEAQ (reference sequence). CDR3 sequence (DNA): TGTGCCAGCAGCTCCGCGCATAGCAATGAGCAGTTCTTC. This gives the protein CASSSAHSNEQFF.

A single count supports this clone. The V gene is TRBV9, the J gene TRBJ2-3, with 10 bases matching TRBD1. The CDR3 is 18 amino acids. Germline lookup yields CDR1 SGDLS and CDR2 YYNGEE. Trimming at V came to 4 bases and at J to 0 bases, leaving 11 bases not matched to a gene. Written as DNA, the CDR3 is TGTGCCAGCAGCTTAGTAGGGACAGGGGCTGCTAGCACAGATACGCAGTATTTT. Amino acid sequence: CASSLVGTGAASTDTQYF.

The rearrangement links TRBV2 to TRBJ1-1; a possible D gene is TRBD1 (6 bases). The germline V gene has CDR1 SNHLY and CDR2 FYNNEI. The CDR3 contains 14 residues. V was cut by 6 bases and J by 3 bases, with 14 bases left in between. CDR3 region: CASSEQGTDTEAFF. In DNA form, the CDR3 reads TGTGCCAGCAGCGAACAGGGTACAGACACTGAAGCTTTCTTT.

In its sample, this clone was seen a few times. The V call is TRBV21-1, the J call TRBJ1-2; the table's D call, TRBD1, has no DNA check behind it. TRBV21-1 is a pseudogene segment. The CDR3 spans 11 residues. The CDR3 DNA sequence: TGTGCCAGCATGGGGGCGGCTGGCTACACCTTC. This codes for CASMGAAGYTF.

This clone was seen a handful of times. The rearrangement joins TRBV29-1 to TRBJ2-1, with TRBD1 as a possible D gene (6 bases). Trimming removed 4 bases from V and 6 bases from J, with 16 bases in between. CDR1 is SQVTM, CDR2 ANQGSEA, per germline. The CDR3 length is 14 residues. CDR3 loop: CSVGARGNVNEQFF. CDR3 in DNA: TGCAGCGTTGGAGCCAGGGGTAATGTCAATGAGCAGTTCTTC.

This clone has just one count. This sample also contains other DNA sequences that code for the same CDR3. This sequence joins TRBV5-1 and TRBJ2-3; the D is unclear. Trimming shortened V by 3 bases and J by 2 bases, and 7 bases separated the two germline ends. The CDR3 totals 13 residues. The germline gives CDR1 SGHRS, CDR2 YFSETQ. The CDR3 region is CASSSSPTDTQYF. The CDR3 DNA follows: TGCGCCAGCAGCTCCTCCCCCACAGATACGCAGTATTTT. Based on the CDR3 plus reference TRBV5-1 and TRBJ2-3, the full variable domain is KAGVTQTPRYLIKTRGQQVTLSCSPISGHRSVSWYQQTPGQGLQFLFEYFSETQRNKGNFPGRFSGRQFSNSRSEMNVSTLELGDSALYLCASSSSPTDTQYFGPGTRLTVL.